Listed below are T cell receptor beta chains from one sample, sequenced in a study of blood T cell repertoires in COVID-19. Some clones are missing from TCRdb's copy, which holds only in-frame ones; the method was immunoSEQ multiplex PCR. The sample comprises 100,000 to 150,000 clones, approximately 87% of which are singletons, and 3% to 4% rests with the top ten. Sequencing was carried out using peripheral blood. The receptors stem from a woman aged 60-75 years with acute or convalescent COVID-19. Both conserved end residues are part of each CDR3. A D gene is named only where the DNA matches it firmly. Clone size is stated in some rows and not others, as once, few, many or a class when expanded.

>TRBV5-1|15|-|-|TRBJ1-1
TGCGCCAGCAGGGCGGGCCCTCGGAGGGACACTGAAGCTTTCTTT
CASRAGPRRDTEAFF
>TRBV7-3|14|-|TRBD2|TRBJ2-1
TGTGCCAGCAGCTTCAACGGGAGGTACAATGAGCAGTTCTTC
CASSFNGRYNEQFF
>TRBV19|16|-|-|TRBJ1-3
TGTGCCAGTAGTATACAGGGAACGGTCGCTGGAAACACCATATATTTT
CASSIQGTVAGNTIYF
>TRBV14|11|-|-|TRBJ2-7
TGTGCCAGCAGCCATGGTACAGTATCTTACTTC
CASSHGTVSYF
>TRBV19|14|-|-|TRBJ2-3
TGTGCCACCTCCCCAGGGGGGACCCCTAGTGAGCAGTATTTT
CATSPGGTPSEQYF
>TRBV14|14|-|-|TRBJ2-3
TGTGCCAGCAGCCGTAGGGGACTCACAGATACGCAGTATTTT
CASSRRGLTDTQYF
>TRBV24-1|18|-|TRBD2|TRBJ2-1
TGTGCCACCAGTGACCCGGGACTAGCGATTCCTAGTTACAATGAGCAGTTCTTC
CATSDPGLAIPSYNEQFF
>TRBV3-1/TRBV3-2|14|-|TRBD1|TRBJ1-2
TGTGCCAGCAGCCACCAACCGGGACAGTATGGCTACACCTTC
CASSHQPGQYGYTF
>TRBV11-2|15|few|-|TRBJ1-1
TGTGCCAGCAGCTTCCACAGTAACATGAACACTGAAGCTTTCTTT
CASSFHSNMNTEAFF
>TRBV6-5|13|-|TRBD1|TRBJ1-5
TGTGCCAGCAGTTCCCAGGGGGGTCAGCCCCAGCATTTT
CASSSQGGQPQHF
>TRBV10-2|14|once|-|TRBJ1-3
TGCGCCAGCAGACAGGACCTCTCTGGAAACACCATATATTTT
CASRQDLSGNTIYF
>TRBV5-8|15|-|-|TRBJ2-1
TGTGCCAGCACCTCTGACCCTAGGCGGTACAATGAGCAGTTCTTC
CASTSDPRRYNEQFF
>TRBV6-5|16|-|TRBD1|TRBJ1-2
TGTGCCAGCAGTTCTGTTCCCGGACAGGATAACTATGGCTACACCTTC
CASSSVPGQDNYGYTF
>TRBV9|14|-|-|TRBJ1-2
TGTGCCAGCAGCGTCGCGGACACGGTCTATGGCTACACCTTC
CASSVADTVYGYTF
>TRBV28|14|few|-|TRBJ1-6
TGTGCCAGCAGTTTTGTGTCAGGGGTCTCACCCCTCCACTTT
CASSFVSGVSPLHF
>TRBV14|20|few|TRBD2|TRBJ2-1
TGTGCCAGCAGCCAAGTTCGGGGACTAGCGGGGTTGAGCTCCTACAATGAGCAGTTCTTC
CASSQVRGLAGLSSYNEQFF
>TRBV28|18|-|TRBD1|TRBJ1-2
TGTGCCAGCAGTGTAACACCGGGACAGGGGGCTTTGGGCTATGGCTACACCTTC
CASSVTPGQGALGYGYTF
>TRBV28|12|-|-|TRBJ1-1
TGTGCCAGCAGTTTAACGCGGACTGAAGCTTTCTTT
CASSLTRTEAFF
>TRBV5-6|16|few|TRBD1|TRBJ1-5
TGTGCCAGCAGCTTCCGGGACAGGGGTCCATATCAGCCCCAGCATTTT
CASSFRDRGPYQPQHF
>TRBV6-5|13|-|-|TRBJ1-1
TGTGCCAGCAGTAAAAACGGGAACACTGAAGCTTTCTTT
CASSKNGNTEAFF
>TRBV7-9|16|-|TRBD1|TRBJ1-1
TGTGCCAGCAGCTCCCCAGGGGGCCTTATGAACACTGAAGCTTTCTTT
CASSSPGGLMNTEAFF
>TRBV7-6|13|-|-|TRBJ1-6
TGTGCCAGCAGTCCGGGTTTTGATTCACCCCTCCACTTT
CASSPGFDSPLHF
>TRBV7-8|15|-|TRBD1|TRBJ2-2
TGTGCCAGCAGCCGAGGGACAGGGAACACCGGGGAGCTGTTTTTT
CASSRGTGNTGELFF
>TRBV7-3|15|-|TRBD2|TRBJ2-1
TGTGCCAGCAGCCCACCGGGACTAGCGGTCAATGAGCAGTTCTTC
CASSPPGLAVNEQFF
>TRBV6-5|14|-|-|TRBJ2-7
TGTGCCAGCAGTCCTCGGAGCCTCTCCTACGAGCAGTACTTC
CASSPRSLSYEQYF
>TRBV18|17|-|TRBD1|TRBJ1-5
TGTGCCAGCTCACCAACTGGGGGAGACAGGGGACATCAGCCCCAGCATTTT
CASSPTGGDRGHQPQHF
>TRBV5-1|16|-|TRBD2|TRBJ2-1
TGCGCCAGCAGCACCGGACTAGCGGGAGCTCCAAATGAGCAGTTCTTC
CASSTGLAGAPNEQFF
>TRBV12-3/TRBV12-4|13|-|-|TRBJ2-7
TGTGCCAGCAGTTCCACCTCGGTCTACGAGCAGTACTTC
CASSSTSVYEQYF
>TRBV30|12|-|-|TRBJ1-4
TGTGCCTGGAGTGTTGAGCGGGAAAAACTGTTTTTT
CAWSVEREKLFF
>TRBV6-4|16|-|TRBD1|TRBJ1-2
TGTGCCAGCAGTGACTCTGTAGGGACAGGTAAGGATGGCTACACCTTC
CASSDSVGTGKDGYTF
>TRBV3-1/TRBV3-2|14|-|TRBD1|TRBJ1-3
TGTGCCAGCAGCCCGACAGGGGCTGGAAACACCATATATTTT
CASSPTGAGNTIYF
>TRBV19|15|-|TRBD1|TRBJ1-4
TGTGCCAGTAGTATCTCCGGACAGGGCAATGAAAAACTGTTTTTT
CASSISGQGNEKLFF
>TRBV18|18|-|-|TRBJ1-2
TGTGCCAGCTCACCTACGGCGGATTTCATAGGGGATAACTATGGCTACACCTTC
CASSPTADFIGDNYGYTF
>TRBV27|20|-|TRBD1|TRBJ2-1
TGTGCCAGCAGTCCCGGGACAGGGTACAATGGGGGGGACTCCTACAATGAGCAGTTCTTC
CASSPGTGYNGGDSYNEQFF
>TRBV6-1|15|-|TRBD1|TRBJ2-1
TGTGCCAGCAGTGAAGGGACAGGGGCCTACAATGAGCAGTTCTTC
CASSEGTGAYNEQFF
>TRBV19|15|-|-|TRBJ1-3
TGTGCCAGTAGTCCTACCCCAGGATCTGGAAACACCATATATTTT
CASSPTPGSGNTIYF
>TRBV6-1|13|once|-|TRBJ2-7
TGTGCCAGCAGTGAAAACAGTCCCTACGAGCAGTACTTC
CASSENSPYEQYF
>TRBV9|13|-|-|TRBJ2-1
TGTGCCAGCAGTCTACTAGCATTCGATGAGCAGTTCTTC
CASSLLAFDEQFF
>TRBV19|14|few|TRBD1|TRBJ1-3
TGTGCCAGTGGAACAGGGGCACCTGGAAACACCATATATTTT
CASGTGAPGNTIYF
>TRBV18|15|-|-|TRBJ2-1
TGTGCCAGCTCACCAGCATCTAGCCGAAACAATGAGCAGTTCTTC
CASSPASSRNNEQFF
>TRBV10-3|12|-|-|TRBJ1-1
TGTGCCATTGCCGGGGGGGCCACTGAAGCTTTCTTT
CAIAGGATEAFF